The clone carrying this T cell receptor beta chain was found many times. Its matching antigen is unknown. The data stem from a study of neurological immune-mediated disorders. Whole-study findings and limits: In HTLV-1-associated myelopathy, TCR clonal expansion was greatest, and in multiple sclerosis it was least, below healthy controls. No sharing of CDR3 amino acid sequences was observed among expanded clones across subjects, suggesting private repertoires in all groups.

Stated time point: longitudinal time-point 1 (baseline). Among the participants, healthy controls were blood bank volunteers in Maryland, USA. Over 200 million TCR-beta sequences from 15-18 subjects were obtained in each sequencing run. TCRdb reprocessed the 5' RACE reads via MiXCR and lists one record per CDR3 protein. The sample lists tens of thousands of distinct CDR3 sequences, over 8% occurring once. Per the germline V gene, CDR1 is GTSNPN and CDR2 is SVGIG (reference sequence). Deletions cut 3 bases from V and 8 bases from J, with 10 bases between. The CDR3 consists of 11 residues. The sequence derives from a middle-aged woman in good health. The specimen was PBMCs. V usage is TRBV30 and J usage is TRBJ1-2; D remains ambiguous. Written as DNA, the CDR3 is TGTGCCTGGAGGGAACTGGGAGGCTACACCTTC. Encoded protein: CAWRELGGYTF.